This T cell receptor beta chain was captured in a study of post-analysis software for immune sequencing data. General study results and limits: A few TRBV segments (TRBV5-6, TRBV5-1 and TRBV20-1 among them) occurred more frequently in patients than in controls.

The CDR3 contains 15 residues. Germline CDR1 and CDR2: DFQATT and SNEGSKA (reference sequence). The TCR beta cDNA libraries contained unique molecular identifiers. TCRdb re-called the PCR reads through MiXCR, storing one row per CDR3 protein. The sample includes about 170,000 distinct CDR3 sequences, around 28% of them seen just once. To note about this clonotype: The antigen is unknown. A much larger clone sits a single nucleotide away, making a read error possible.

The sample was blood. This rearrangement joins TRBV20-1 to TRBJ1-6, with 9 bases matching TRBD1. The TCR comes from a girl between 5 and 17 years old with multiple sclerosis. In nucleotides, the CDR3 is TGCAGTACTAGACTAGGGGGACAGGGTAATTCACCCCTCCACTTT. Translating it yields CSTRLGGQGNSPLHF.